This entry lists 23 T cell receptor beta chains sequenced from one sample in a study of molecular identifiers for immune sequencing clone quantification. TCRdb itself ran the PCR reads through MiXCR, one entry per CDR3 protein. Among 490,000 or so distinct CDR3 sequences listed, 20% to 25% were seen once. Material for sequencing was naive CD8+ T cells from blood, with Jurkat cell RNA spiked in. The subset here: FACS-sorted CD8+CD4-CCR7+CD45RA+ naive T cells. The receptor source for this set is a human donor in good health. Some libraries in this study had Jurkat cell RNA spiked in.

Note on this clonotype: This may arise from a read error, as a much more abundant clone is one base away. This chain uses TRBV28 with TRBJ2-7, with 8 bases lining up with TRBD2. There are 14 residues in the CDR3. CDR1 MDHEN and CDR2 SYDVKM come from the germline V gene. As DNA, the CDR3 is TGTGCCAGCGGTTTTGGAGCGGGAGTGCGGGAGCAGTACTTC. Amino acid sequence: CASGFGAGVREQYF.

Points on this clonotype: Given the absence of the conserved phenylalanine or tryptophan at the CDR3 end, a read error is likely. The rearrangement uses TRBV6-2 or TRBV6-3 and TRBJ1-1; D gene ambiguous. The CDR3 runs 11 residues. The ends were cut back, 6 bases at V and 1 base at J, with 3 bases in the middle. CDR1 and CDR2 (germline): MNHEY, SVGEGT. DNA for the CDR3: TGTGCCAGCAGGAGGAACACTGAAGCTTTCCTT. Translation: CASRRNTEAFL.

The chain carries TRBV19 and TRBJ1-2; maybe TRBD1 (5 bases). The CDR3 covers 15 residues. Germline CDR1 LNHDA, CDR2 SQIVND (reference sequence). Trimming left V 3 bases short and J 4 bases short, with 15 bases between. CDR3 nucleotides: TGTGCCAGTAGTATCGACAGTCAGAGCATCTATGGCTACACCTTC. Residues: CASSIDSQSIYGYTF.

This clonotype has a handful of counts. The rearrangement uses TRBV9 and TRBJ2-6; D unclear. Per germline, CDR1 SGDLS and CDR2 YYNGEE. V was shortened by 3 bases and J by 4 bases, with 14 bases between the two germline ends. The CDR3 length is 16 residues. In nucleotides, the CDR3 is TGTGCCAGCAGCGAGGGCAAGCCGAAGGGGGCCAACGTCCTGACTTTC. The encoded protein is CASSEGKPKGANVLTF.

The chain is built from TRBV4-2 and TRBJ2-5; D remains unclear. Germline assignment: CDR1 LGHNA and CDR2 YNFKEQ. With 0 bases removed from V and 0 bases from J, the gap between germline ends came to 11 bases. This CDR3 region has 16 residues. The CDR3 is CASSQEGWVNQETQYF. The CDR3 DNA reads TGTGCCAGCAGCCAAGAGGGATGGGTCAACCAAGAGACCCAGTACTTC.

The chain couples TRBV3-1 to TRBJ1-1, with D unresolved. CDR3 length equals 14 residues. The germline CDR1 and CDR2 sequences are LGHDT and YNNKEL (reference sequence). V lost 7 bases to trimming and J lost 0 bases, with 12 bases between them. CDR3 bases: TGTGCCAGCACCGCGGACGGCATGAACACTGAAGCTTTCTTT. This codes for CASTADGMNTEAFF.

This clonotype was observed many times. V gene TRBV30 combines with J gene TRBJ2-3; 9 positions match TRBD2. Germline CDR1 reads GTSNPN; CDR2 reads SVGIG (reference sequence). The CDR3 totals 15 residues. The junction had 5 bases not matched to a gene; V was cut back by 0 bases and J by 4 bases. The DNA for the CDR3 is TGTGCCTGGAGTGTAGGCGGGGGGGCAGCAGATACGCAGTATTTT. Amino acid sequence: CAWSVGGGAADTQYF.

Many counts were recorded for this clonotype. This chain connects TRBV29-1 to TRBJ1-1; D remains unclear. The germline V and J ends were trimmed by 3 bases and 0 bases, with 2 bases remaining between them. The length of the CDR3 is 11 residues. Germline-derived CDR1 and CDR2 are SQVTM and ANQGSEA. CDR3 nucleotides: TGCAGCGTTGAGTTGAACACTGAAGCTTTCTTT. It translates to CSVELNTEAFF.

This clonotype was recorded many times. The V call is TRBV7-2, the J call TRBJ2-3; TRBD2 matches at 7 bases. This CDR3 contains 15 residues. Per the germline V gene, CDR1 is SGHTA and CDR2 is FQGNSA. V trimming: 0 bases; J trimming: 2 bases; junction bases outside the gene matches: 2. The CDR3 nucleotides are TGTGCCAGCAGCTTAGCTAGCGGGTACACAGATACGCAGTATTTT. Protein: CASSLASGYTDTQYF.

This clonotype has at least ten counts. This chain connects TRBV7-2 to TRBJ2-5; D unresolved. The CDR3 extends over 14 amino acids. The germline V gene encodes CDR1 SGHTA and CDR2 FQGNSA. V was shortened by 5 bases and J by 7 bases, with 17 bases between the two germline ends. This CDR3 reads CASSLGASWVTQYF. CDR3 coding DNA: TGTGCCAGCAGCCTAGGCGCTTCCTGGGTGACCCAGTACTTC.

In its sample, this clonotype was seen many times. The chain joins TRBV4-3 to TRBJ2-5; 7 bases are shared with TRBD2. Germline values: CDR1 LGHNA, CDR2 YSLEER. The V segment lost 0 bases and the J segment 6 bases; nucleotides outside the gene matches: 7. The CDR3 spans 15 residues. CDR3 DNA: TGCGCCAGCAGCCAAGATTACGGCGGGAGTAAGACCCAGTACTTC. Protein: CASSQDYGGSKTQYF.

In this sample, this clonotype turned up many times. The CDR3: CASSVRASGEQFF. CDR3 DNA: TGTGCCAGCAGCGTAAGGGCTAGCGGAGAGCAGTTCTTC. The chain carries TRBV9 and TRBJ2-1; 7 bases match TRBD2. J was trimmed by 10 bases and V by 1 base; bases with no gene match: 5. Germline CDR1 reads SGDLS; CDR2 reads YYNGEE. The CDR3 is made up of 13 amino acids. The full variable domain, in which reference TRBV9 and TRBJ2-1 provide the parts outside the CDR3, is DSGVTQTPKHLITATGQRVTLRCSPRSGDLSVYWYQQSLDQGLQFLIQYYNGEERAKGNILERFSAQQFPDLHSELNLSSLELGDSALYFCASSVRASGEQFFGPGTRLTVL.

The table lists this clonotype with many counts. The chain employs TRBV4-1 and TRBJ1-1; D may be TRBD1 (5 bases). V was pared by 1 base and J by 3 bases, with 12 bases between. The germline V gene has CDR1 MGHRA and CDR2 YSYEKL. The CDR3 is 15 residues long. Written as DNA, the CDR3 is TGCGCCAGCAGCCAAGGGCAGGGTAGGGACACTGAAGCTTTCTTT. Its protein product is CASSQGQGRDTEAFF.

The V call is TRBV28, the J call TRBJ2-7; D not resolved. Germline V CDR1 and CDR2: MDHEN, SYDVKM. The V end was cut by 3 bases, the J end by 2 bases, with 17 bases between. This CDR3 is built from 16 residues. In DNA form, the CDR3 reads TGTGCCAGCAGTTTTGGATGGGCAGAAGAAACCTACGAGCAGTACTTC. Protein sequence: CASSFGWAEETYEQYF. Using reference TRBV28 and TRBJ2-7 for the parts outside the CDR3, the full variable domain is DVKVTQSSRYLVKRTGEKVFLECVQDMDHENMFWYRQDPGLGLRLIYFSYDVKMKEKGDIPEGYSVSREKKERFSLILESASTNQTSMYLCASSFGWAEETYEQYFGPGTRLTVT.

This clonotype was observed at least ten times. This rearrangement joins TRBV20-1 to TRBJ1-1, with D possibly TRBD1 on 5 matching bases. Germline CDR1 and CDR2: DFQATT and SNEGSKA (reference sequence). The length of the CDR3 is 15 residues. V gave up 1 base and J gave up 2 bases, with 14 bases separating them. Written as DNA, the CDR3 is TGCAGTGCTAGAGTCCTAGTCCAGGGAAACACTGAAGCTTTCTTT. Amino acids: CSARVLVQGNTEAFF.

The rearrangement links TRBV27 to TRBJ2-7; a possible D gene is TRBD1 (5 bases). V lost 0 bases to trimming and J lost 13 bases, with 10 bases between them. Germline lookup yields CDR1 MNHEY and CDR2 SMNVEV (reference sequence). There are 11 residues in the CDR3. CDR3 region: CASSLSGALYF. The CDR3 DNA is TGTGCCAGCAGTTTATCAGGGGCGCTCTACTTC.

This clonotype has only a few counts. This chain connects TRBV5-4 to TRBJ2-7; the match to TRBD1 covers 8 bases. This CDR3 has 15 amino acids. V gave up 5 bases and J gave up 5 bases; unmatched junction bases: 12. Germline CDR1 reads SGHNT; CDR2 reads YYREEE (reference sequence). For the CDR3, the DNA is TGTGCCAGCAGTTTCCCGGGACAGGTCCCCCACGAGCAGTACTTC. This translates into CASSFPGQVPHEQYF.

Worth noting for this clonotype: A read error may produce the germline difference seen at one junction end. The chain joins TRBV12-5 to TRBJ1-4, with unresolved D. This CDR3 contains 14 residues. The V gene's germline CDR1 is LGHNT and CDR2 FRNRAP. The CDR3 DNA reads as TGTGCTAGTGGCCTAACCCAGAATAATGAAAAACTGGTTTTT. Residues: CASGLTQNNEKLVF.

This clonotype was detected a few times. J is TRBJ2-3 and V is TRBV5-8, with D perhaps matching TRBD1 (5 bases). The CDR3 sequence is 15 residues long. V dropped 0 bases and J dropped 6 bases, with 14 bases sitting between them. Germline values: CDR1 SGHTS, CDR2 YDEGEE. CDR3: CASSLGQGKGDTQYF. CDR3 DNA: TGTGCCAGCAGCTTGGGGCAGGGTAAAGGGGATACGCAGTATTTT.

The chain combines TRBV13 with TRBJ1-1, with D perhaps matching TRBD1 (6 bases). Germline lookup yields CDR1 PRHDT and CDR2 FYEKMQ (reference sequence). V lost 4 bases and J lost 7, with 19 bases in between. This CDR3 contains 15 residues. CDR3: CASSWRYIGGGEAFF. The CDR3, as DNA: TGTGCCAGCAGCTGGAGGTACATAGGAGGGGGTGAAGCTTTCTTT.

The chain has TRBV19 and TRBJ2-7; the match to TRBD1 covers 7 bases. The CDR3 sequence is 8 residues long. In germline, CDR1 is LNHDA, CDR2 SQIVND (reference sequence). V dropped 9 bases and J dropped 12; count of bases not matched to a gene: 2. The CDR3 region has the DNA TGTGCCAGAACAGGGGTGTACTTC. This sequence encodes CARTGVYF.

This clonotype occurred many times. This sequence joins TRBV20-1 and TRBJ2-7; 9 nucleotides align to TRBD2. This CDR3 region has 16 residues. Germline-derived CDR1 and CDR2 are DFQATT and SNEGSKA (reference sequence). The J segment lost 2 bases and the V segment lost 1 base, leaving 9 bases of the junction unmatched. This chain's CDR3 is CSARGSASGTTYEQYF. CDR3 coding DNA: TGCAGTGCTAGAGGATCGGCTAGCGGGACGACCTACGAGCAGTACTTC.

This clonotype has ten or more counts. J is TRBJ1-6 and V is TRBV3-1; D gene ambiguous. Trimming cost V 2 bases and J 6 bases, with 5 bases left between them. Germline lookup yields CDR1 LGHDT and CDR2 YNNKEL (reference sequence). The length of the CDR3 is 13 residues. CDR3 DNA sequence: TGTGCCAGCAGCCAATCGGTTAATTCACCCCTCCACTTT. This sequence encodes CASSQSVNSPLHF.